These T cell receptor beta chains were read from a single sample in a study of T-cell reconstitution after alpha-beta-depleted transplantation in children. TCRdb passed the PCR reads through MiXCR, listing each CDR3 protein once. The sample consists of some 240,000 distinct CDR3 sequences, about 8.8% of them appearing once. This material consisted of PBMCs from the stem cell graft donor, taken from the stem cell graft. These receptors were taken from a human donor who donated a stem cell graft to a child with SCID. The CDR3 runs from the conserved cysteine through the conserved F or W. Each record gives: J gene, V gene, D gene, clone size, CDR3 protein, CDR3 DNA. A D gene is named only where the DNA matches it firmly. The size field is filled for only some rows; it gives once, few, many or a size class.

>TRBJ1-2|TRBV20-1|TRBD1|many
CSAPTGVGGYTF
TGCAGTGCTCCTACAGGGGTTGGGGGCTACACCTTC
>TRBJ1-2|TRBV4-1|.|many
CASSSRAVTGTYGYTF
TGCGCCAGCAGCTCCAGAGCGGTAACAGGGACCTATGGCTACACCTTC
>TRBJ1-4|TRBV20-1|TRBD1|many
CSARVQGASEKLFF
TGCAGTGCTAGAGTACAGGGGGCAAGTGAAAAACTGTTTTTT
>TRBJ2-7|TRBV7-2|.|many
CASSPRAAPYEQYF
TGTGCCAGCAGTCCCCGGGCAGCCCCCTACGAGCAGTACTTC
>TRBJ1-1|TRBV28|TRBD1|many
CASSGGTANTEAFF
TGTGCCAGCAGTGGGGGGACAGCTAACACTGAAGCTTTCTTT
>TRBJ2-1|TRBV5-1|.|many
CASTLPYIGYEQFF
TGCGCCAGCACCTTACCCTACATCGGCTATGAGCAGTTCTTC
>TRBJ2-2|TRBV10-3|.|many
CAISEGGRDTGELFF
TGTGCCATCAGTGAAGGTGGCAGGGACACCGGGGAGCTGTTTTTT
>TRBJ1-1|TRBV12-3/TRBV12-4|.|.
CASTLYGGTEAFF
TGTGCCAGCACCCTATACGGGGGGACTGAAGCTTTCTTT
>TRBJ1-3|TRBV5-5|.|many
CASSLEGLGGNTIYF
TGTGCCAGCAGCTTGGAGGGGCTTGGTGGAAACACCATATATTTT
>TRBJ2-2|TRBV18|.|many
CASSPPSAGNTGELFF
TGTGCCAGCTCACCACCTTCAGCGGGGAACACCGGGGAGCTGTTTTTT
>TRBJ2-3|TRBV7-9|TRBD1|many
CASTQARDRGADTQYF
TGTGCCAGCACCCAAGCCCGGGACAGGGGCGCAGATACGCAGTATTTT
>TRBJ2-7|TRBV27|TRBD1|many
CASTNPGTGSYEQYF
TGTGCCAGCACCAACCCCGGGACAGGGTCCTACGAGCAGTACTTC
>TRBJ2-3|TRBV20-1|.|many
CSARSTSKGDTQYF
TGCAGTGCTAGATCCACTAGTAAGGGCGATACGCAGTATTTT
>TRBJ2-5|TRBV27|.|few
CAQETQYF
TGTGCCCAAGAGACCCAGTACTTC
>TRBJ1-5|TRBV12-3/TRBV12-4|.|many
CASSPPSAGWQPQHF
TGTGCCAGCAGTCCCCCGAGTGCGGGTTGGCAGCCCCAGCATTTT